The next 5 T cell receptor beta chains were all read from a single sample in a study of blood T cell repertoires in COVID-19. The repertoire was sequenced with immunoSEQ multiplex PCR; TCRdb's copy has only in-frame clones and lacks some. The sample holds over 400,000 clones, approximately 90% seen once. Sequencing was performed on peripheral blood. All receptors derive from a woman in her twenties or thirties with active or convalescent COVID-19.

This clone was found a few times. The chain couples TRBV5-1 to TRBJ1-4; D uncertain. With 0 bases removed from V and 8 bases from J, the gap between germline ends came to 8 bases. The CDR3 spans 13 residues. Germline V gene data show CDR1 as SGHRS and CDR2 as YFSETQ. CDR3 sequence (DNA): TGCGCCAGCAGCTTGGGGTGGGCGGAAAAACTGTTTTTT. This translates into CASSLGWAEKLFF.

This clone has just one count. This chain joins TRBV5-6 and TRBJ2-3, with 8 bases that match TRBD2. Germline CDR1 SGHDT, CDR2 YYEEEE. J was trimmed by 5 bases and V by 1 base; bases with no gene match: 6. The CDR3 sequence is 15 residues long. The CDR3, as DNA: TGTGCCAGCAGCTTGACAGCGGGAGAGGGAGATACGCAGTATTTT. Residues: CASSLTAGEGDTQYF.

V usage is TRBV9 and J usage is TRBJ2-7; TRBD1 aligns across 8 bases. Trimming removed 8 bases from V and 5 bases from J; junction bases left unmatched: 12. From germline, CDR1 is SGDLS and CDR2 YYNGEE. The CDR3 sequence is 14 residues long. CDR3 sequence reads: CASSGQGARNEQYF. Here the CDR3 DNA reads TGTGCCAGTTCGGGGCAGGGGGCGAGGAACGAGCAGTACTTC.

This chain links TRBV2 with TRBJ2-7, with D maybe TRBD1 (6 bases). V gave up 6 bases and J gave up 7 bases, with 13 bases separating them. Germline lookup yields CDR1 SNHLY and CDR2 FYNNEI. The CDR3 is 12 residues long. The CDR3 DNA reads TGTGCCAGCAGGCTACAGGGAATAGAGCAGTACTTC. Encoded protein: CASRLQGIEQYF.

V usage is TRBV6-5 and J usage is TRBJ1-5; perhaps TRBD1 as D (5 bases). Trimming shortened V by 4 bases and J by 1 base, and 14 bases separated the two germline ends. The CDR3 covers 16 residues. Germline lookup yields CDR1 MNHEY and CDR2 SVGAGI. The CDR3 DNA is TGTGCCAGCAGTTCCAGGGAAGGGTTGAGCAATCAGCCCCAGCATTTT. It codes for CASSSREGLSNQPQHF.